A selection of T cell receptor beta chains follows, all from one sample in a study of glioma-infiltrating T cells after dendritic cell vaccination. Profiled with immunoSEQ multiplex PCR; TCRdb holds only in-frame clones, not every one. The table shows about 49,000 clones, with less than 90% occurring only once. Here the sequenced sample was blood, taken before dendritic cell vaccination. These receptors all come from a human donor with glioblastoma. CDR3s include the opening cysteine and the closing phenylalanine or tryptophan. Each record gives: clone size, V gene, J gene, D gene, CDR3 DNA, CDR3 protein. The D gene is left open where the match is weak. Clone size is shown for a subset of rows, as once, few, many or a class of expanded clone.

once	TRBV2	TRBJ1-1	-	TGTGTCGTGAACACTGAAGCTTTCTTT	CVVNTEAFF
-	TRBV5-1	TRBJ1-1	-	TGCGCCAGCAGCTTGACAGGAATGAACACTGAAGCTTTCTTT	CASSLTGMNTEAFF
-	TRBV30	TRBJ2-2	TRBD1	TGTGCCTGGAGCCGGGGACAGATCATTACCGGGGAGCTGTTTTTT	CAWSRGQIITGELFF
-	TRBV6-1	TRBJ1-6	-	TGTGCCAGCAACCTCAGGGGCACCTATAATTCCCCCCTCCACTTT	CASNLRGTYNSPLHF
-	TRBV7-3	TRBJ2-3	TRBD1	TGTGCCAGCAGCTTCAGGGGGCGCGGAGATACGCAGTATTTT	CASSFRGRGDTQYF
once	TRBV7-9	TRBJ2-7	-	TGTGCCAGCAGCTTAGCAGGTACCGCGGGGCAGTACTTC	CASSLAGTAGQYF
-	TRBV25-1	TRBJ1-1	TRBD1	TGTGCCAGCAGTGAAACGGGACAGGGTACGTGGCACACTGAAGCTTTCTTT	CASSETGQGTWHTEAFF
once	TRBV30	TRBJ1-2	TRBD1	TGTGCCTGGAGTGCAGGGGACAGGGCGGGAGGCTACACCTTC	CAWSAGDRAGGYTF
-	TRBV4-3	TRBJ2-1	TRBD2	TGCGCCAGCAGCCCCTGGACTAGCGGGGGGTCCTACAATGAGCAGTTCTTC	CASSPWTSGGSYNEQFF
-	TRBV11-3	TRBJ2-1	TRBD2	TGTGCCAGCAGCTTAGAGGCAGCGGGGGCCTTTGACAATGAGCAGTTCTTC	CASSLEAAGAFDNEQFF
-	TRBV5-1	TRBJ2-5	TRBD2	TGCGCCAGCAGCTTACTAGCGGGGGAAGAGACCCAGTACTTC	CASSLLAGEETQYF
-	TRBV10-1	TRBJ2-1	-	TGCGCCAGCAGTGGACCATACCGGGCTGAGCGGGCGAATGAGCAGTTCTTC	CASSGPYRAERANEQFF
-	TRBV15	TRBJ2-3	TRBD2	TGTGCCACCATTTCGGGGGGTAGCACAGATACGCAGTATTTT	CATISGGSTDTQYF
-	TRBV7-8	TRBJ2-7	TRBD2	TGTGCCAGCAGCTTCGGGGGAGGGGACGAGCAGTACTTC	CASSFGGGDEQYF
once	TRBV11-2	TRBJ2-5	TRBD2	TGTGCCAGCAGGGGAGGGCAGGGTAGAGAGACCCAGTACTTC	CASRGGQGRETQYF
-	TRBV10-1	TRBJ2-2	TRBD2	TGCGCCAGCAGTTTTTTGAGGACTAGCGGGCTACCCGGGGAGCTGTTTTTT	CASSFLRTSGLPGELFF